One and the same sample provided the 23 T cell receptor beta chains below, sequenced in a study of cytomegalovirus exposure and HLA in healthy donors. PCR was performed using 60 Vbeta and 13 Jbeta primers. Here immunoSEQ multiplex PCR was the method, and the copy in TCRdb shows in-frame clones only, minus some. Altogether 150,000 or so clones are present, 65% to 85% being singletons, with the ten largest covering around 6.9%. Material for sequencing was PBMCs. The receptors come from a male donor in good health and CMV-seropositive.

The V gene is TRBV5-1, the J gene TRBJ1-1; 7 nucleotides align to TRBD1. With V trimmed by 4 bases and J by 0 bases, 3 bases remained unmatched. Germline CDR1 is SGHRS and CDR2 is YFSETQ. The CDR3 contains 14 residues. The CDR3 here is CASSRGQLNTEAFF. Here the CDR3 DNA reads TGCGCCAGCAGCAGGGGACAGTTGAACACTGAAGCTTTCTTT.

V is TRBV11-1 and J is TRBJ2-2; the D gene is possibly TRBD2 (6 bases). V lost 7 bases to trimming and J lost 6 bases, with 15 bases between them. Germline V gene data show CDR1 as SGHAT and CDR2 as FQDESV (reference sequence). CDR3 length: 14 residues. The CDR3 DNA reads as TGTGCCAGCACCGTTAGCGGACCCCCCGGGGAGCTGTTTTTT. The encoded protein is CASTVSGPPGELFF.

This clone appeared a single time. This chain's CDR3 is CASSQRGEGGQPQHF. CDR3 sequence (DNA): TGCGCCAGCAGCCAGAGAGGAGAAGGGGGCCAGCCCCAGCATTTT. This sequence joins TRBV4-1 and TRBJ1-5; TRBD1 agrees at 7 bases. V lost 3 bases and J lost 7; bases outside the gene matches: 9. The CDR3 is 15 amino acids. Germline values: CDR1 MGHRA, CDR2 YSYEKL.

The genes are TRBV5-5 and TRBJ1-5; 7 bases match TRBD1. V was pared by 2 bases and J by 7 bases, with 6 bases of the junction left unmatched. CDR1 and CDR2 (germline): SGHKS, YYEKEE (reference sequence). The CDR3 consists of 14 residues. The CDR3 here is CASSLGTAGQPQHF. The CDR3 DNA follows: TGTGCCAGCAGCTTAGGGACAGCAGGCCAGCCCCAGCATTTT.

This CDR3 reads CASSAGTKPETQYF. The CDR3 DNA is TGTGCCAGCAGCGCCGGGACTAAGCCGGAGACCCAGTACTTC. The rearrangement uses TRBV5-4 and TRBJ2-5, with 7 positions matching TRBD2. Germline CDR1 SGHNT, CDR2 YYREEE (reference sequence). The junction had 8 bases not matched to a gene; V was cut back by 4 bases and J by 5 bases. The CDR3 has 14 residues.

This clone was seen only a few times. The chain couples TRBV19 to TRBJ1-2, with no clear D. Germline loops: CDR1 LNHDA, CDR2 SQIVND (reference sequence). The CDR3 loop spans 15 amino acids. Trimming took 4 bases from V and 2 from J, leaving 14 bases between them. CDR3 in DNA: TGTGCCAGTAGTACCCCAGGTACGCGAAACTATGGCTACACCTTC. Translated: CASSTPGTRNYGYTF.

This clone was counted between two and nine times. V gene TRBV30 combines with J gene TRBJ2-3, with D perhaps matching TRBD1 (9 bases). CDR1 GTSNPN and CDR2 SVGIG come from the germline V gene (reference sequence). With 3 bases removed from V and 6 bases from J, the gap between germline ends came to 19 bases. The CDR3 spans 15 residues. The CDR3 DNA follows: TGTGCCTGGAGGCGGGGGGACAGGGAAGGGGATACGCAGTATTTT. Its translation: CAWRRGDREGDTQYF.

On this clone itself: This sample also contains other DNA sequences that code for the same CDR3. The gene calls are TRBV27 and TRBJ2-3, with D tentatively TRBD1 (6 bases). V was cut by 6 bases and J by 4 bases, with 8 bases left in between. This CDR3 has 12 amino acids. From germline, CDR1 is MNHEY and CDR2 SMNVEV (reference sequence). Written as DNA, the CDR3 is TGTGCCAGCAGCAGGGGAGCAGATACGCAGTATTTT. Its translation: CASSRGADTQYF.

The genes are TRBV19 and TRBJ2-1, with a possible D match to TRBD1 (5 bases). CDR3 length equals 13 residues. The germline V gene has CDR1 LNHDA and CDR2 SQIVND (reference sequence). The ends were cut back, 3 bases at V and 6 bases at J, with 9 bases in the middle. The CDR3 loop is CASSMLTGNEQFF. CDR3 sequence (DNA): TGTGCCAGTAGTATGCTTACAGGCAATGAGCAGTTCTTC.

This clone was counted once. V usage is TRBV11-3 and J usage is TRBJ2-7; D is possibly TRBD2 (5 bases). The CDR3 contains 14 residues. Germline loops: CDR1 SGHNT, CDR2 YENEEA. The V end was cut by 5 bases, the J end by 2 bases, with 13 bases between. The CDR3 spells CASSRQLEAYEQYF. DNA for the CDR3: TGTGCCAGCAGCCGTCAACTAGAAGCCTACGAGCAGTACTTC.

This clone has just one count. The chain employs TRBV27 and TRBJ2-7, with D possibly TRBD1 on 5 matching bases. The germline V and J ends were trimmed by 2 bases and 2 bases, with 10 bases remaining between them. This CDR3 contains 14 residues. Germline loops: CDR1 MNHEY, CDR2 SMNVEV (reference sequence). The CDR3 here is CASSLQGSPYEQYF. DNA for the CDR3: TGTGCCAGCAGTTTACAGGGATCCCCCTACGAGCAGTACTTC.

V and J are TRBV4-3 and TRBJ2-6, with 9 bases fitting TRBD2. Trimming removed 0 bases from V and 2 bases from J; junction bases left unmatched: 11. Germline lookup yields CDR1 LGHNA and CDR2 YSLEER. The CDR3 is 20 amino acids. Here the CDR3 reads CASSQDPASGNGAGANVLTF. CDR3 DNA: TGCGCCAGCAGCCAAGATCCAGCTAGCGGGAATGGCGCTGGGGCCAACGTCCTGACTTTC.

The rearrangement joins TRBV28 to TRBJ1-2; 7 bases fit TRBD1. Germline CDR1 MDHEN, CDR2 SYDVKM. The CDR3 covers 15 residues. J was trimmed by 8 bases and V by 5 bases; bases with no gene match: 14. CDR3 protein: CASSRPPGGTRGYTF. Here the CDR3 DNA reads TGTGCCAGCAGTCGTCCTCCAGGGGGGACTCGCGGCTACACCTTC.

Note on this clone: The junction differs from germline at one of its ends, possibly a read error. The chain joins TRBV7-7 to TRBJ2-1; D might be TRBD2 (5 bases). Germline CDR1 reads SSHAT; CDR2 reads FNYEAQ (reference sequence). This CDR3 contains 15 residues. Here the CDR3 DNA reads TGTGCTAGCAGCTTGGGAGAAAGCTCCTACAATGAGCAGTTCTTC. As protein: CASSLGESSYNEQFF.

This chain joins TRBV5-1 and TRBJ2-7, with 7 bases matching TRBD1. CDR3 length equals 13 residues. Trimming cost V 0 bases and J 5 bases; bases outside gene matches: 2. Germline V gene lookup returns CDR1 SGHRS and CDR2 YFSETQ. The CDR3 here is CASSLAGGDEQYF. The DNA for the CDR3 is TGCGCCAGCAGCTTGGCAGGGGGTGACGAGCAGTACTTC.

The rearrangement links TRBV2 to TRBJ1-1; possibly TRBD1 for D (6 bases). Trimming removed 7 bases at V and 5 bases at J, with 14 bases between. This CDR3 is built from 13 residues. Per the germline V gene, CDR1 is SNHLY and CDR2 is FYNNEI. CDR3: CASKGDGFTEAFF. The CDR3 nucleotides read TGTGCCAGCAAGGGGGATGGATTTACTGAAGCTTTCTTT.

The gene calls are TRBV29-1 and TRBJ1-5; TRBD1 agrees at 8 bases. Germline V gene sequence: CDR1 SQVTM, CDR2 ANQGSEA. The CDR3 is made up of 16 amino acids. Trimming took 6 bases from V and 3 from J; bases not matched to a gene: 13. This CDR3 reads CSVLDLGTGHNQPQHF. In DNA, the CDR3 is TGCAGCGTACTAGATCTGGGGACAGGTCACAATCAGCCCCAGCATTTT.

The J gene is TRBJ2-3, the V gene TRBV7-9; 8 nucleotides line up with TRBD2. After removal of 1 base from V and 4 bases from J, the junction contained 7 bases not matched to a gene. This CDR3 contains 16 residues. Germline-derived CDR1 and CDR2 are SEHNR and FQNEAQ (reference sequence). CDR3 coding DNA: TGTGCCAGCAGCTTAGGTCGCAGCGGGAGCCCAGATACGCAGTATTTT. Amino acids: CASSLGRSGSPDTQYF.

This clone was observed a few times. The sample has other DNA sequences that encode this CDR3 too. The chain is built from TRBV10-3 and TRBJ2-1; D perhaps matches TRBD2 (5 bases). CDR3 length: 13 amino acids. V dropped 5 bases and J dropped 2 bases, with 7 bases sitting between them. Germline V CDR1 and CDR2: ENHRY, SYGVKD. For the CDR3, the DNA is TGTGCCATCAGTCCGGGGACCTACAATGAGCAGTTCTTC. Translating gives CAISPGTYNEQFF.

Of note for this clone: A read error may produce the germline difference seen at one junction end. This chain connects TRBV7-9 to TRBJ2-7; a possible D gene is TRBD2 (5 bases). This CDR3 region has 14 residues. Germline CDR1 SEHNR, CDR2 FQNEAQ (reference sequence). CDR3 amino acids: CSSSFLPGNYEQYF. Here the CDR3 DNA reads TGTTCCAGCAGCTTTCTTCCGGGGAACTACGAGCAGTACTTC.

This chain connects TRBV6-5 to TRBJ1-2; D not resolved. V lost 6 bases, J lost 4 bases, and 15 bases lay in between. The germline gives CDR1 MNHEY, CDR2 SVGAGI. The CDR3 runs 14 residues. The CDR3 is CASRPGPAGYGYTF. For the CDR3, the DNA is TGTGCCAGCAGACCGGGCCCCGCGGGCTATGGCTACACCTTC.

This chain connects TRBV7-9 to TRBJ1-6; D may be TRBD1 (6 bases). CDR1 and CDR2 from the germline V gene are SEHNR and FQNEAQ (reference sequence). The V and J ends lost 4 bases and 8 bases respectively, with 15 bases between them. The CDR3 runs to 15 residues. Written as DNA, the CDR3 is TGTGCCAGCAGCTCCAGGGGTATGGAGGATTCACCCCTCCACTTT. It is translated as CASSSRGMEDSPLHF. Looking up the rest from reference TRBV7-9 and TRBJ1-6 gives the full variable domain: DTGVSQNPRHKITKRGQNVTFRCDPISEHNRLYWYRQTLGQGPEFLTYFQNEAQLEKSRLLSDRFSAERPKGSFSTLEIQRTEQGDSAMYLCASSSRGMEDSPLHFGNGTRLTVT.

This clone occurred once. The CDR3: CASTSGVDGGNTIYF. As DNA, the CDR3 is TGTGCCAGCACCTCGGGGGTGGACGGAGGAAACACCATATATTTT. The chain recombines TRBV6-5 with TRBJ1-3; D is possibly TRBD1 (5 bases). The CDR3 is 15 amino acids. V shed 7 bases and J shed 4 bases, with 17 bases lying between them. Germline CDR1 MNHEY, CDR2 SVGAGI.